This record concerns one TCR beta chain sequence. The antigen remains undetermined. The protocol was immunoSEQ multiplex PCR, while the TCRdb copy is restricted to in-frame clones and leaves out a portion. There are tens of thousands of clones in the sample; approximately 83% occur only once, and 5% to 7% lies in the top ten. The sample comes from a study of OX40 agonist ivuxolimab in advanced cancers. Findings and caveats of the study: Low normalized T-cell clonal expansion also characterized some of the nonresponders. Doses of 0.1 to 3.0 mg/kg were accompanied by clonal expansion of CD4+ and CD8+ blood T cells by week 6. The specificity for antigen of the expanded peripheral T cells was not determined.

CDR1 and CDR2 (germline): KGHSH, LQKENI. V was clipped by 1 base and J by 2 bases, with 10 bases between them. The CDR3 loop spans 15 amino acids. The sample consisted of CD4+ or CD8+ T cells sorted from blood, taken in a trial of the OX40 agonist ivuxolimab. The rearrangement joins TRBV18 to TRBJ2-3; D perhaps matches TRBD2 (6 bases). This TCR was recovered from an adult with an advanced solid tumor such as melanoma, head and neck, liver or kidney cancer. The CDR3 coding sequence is TGTGCCAGCTCACCACGGGGGGACCCCACAGATACGCAGTATTTT. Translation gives CASSPRGDPTDTQYF.